The 7 T cell receptor beta chains given below trace back to one sample, sequenced in a study of blood T cell repertoires in COVID-19. Assay used: immunoSEQ multiplex PCR; TCRdb lists only in-frame clones, some missing. The sample consists of over 200,000 clones, 70% to 90% of them appearing once. What was sequenced was peripheral blood. These TCRs come from a man younger than 35 with active or convalescent COVID-19.

The chain is built from TRBV7-2 and TRBJ2-3, with D hard to call. Trimming took off 8 bases at V and 4 bases at J, with 19 bases between the two ends. This CDR3 comprises 15 residues. Germline CDR1 reads SGHTA; CDR2 reads FQGNSA. The CDR3 spells CASRIRVSGSDTQYF. CDR3 nucleotide sequence: TGTGCCAGCCGGATACGGGTATCCGGGTCAGATACGCAGTATTTT.

The chain links TRBV5-8 to TRBJ1-6; no clear D gene. Germline CDR1 is SGHTS and CDR2 is YDEGEE. The CDR3 has 13 amino acids. The CDR3 DNA is TGTGCGACGTCGTACCGGGTCGATTCACCCCTCCACTTT. This translates into CATSYRVDSPLHF.

The chain combines TRBV11-3 with TRBJ2-2, with 9 bases aligning to TRBD1. The germline CDR1 and CDR2 sequences are SGHNT and YENEEA. J was trimmed by 6 bases and V by 2 bases; bases with no gene match: 13. This CDR3 is 18 amino acids long. The CDR3 here is CASSLPPLGQGQAGELFF. The CDR3 bases are TGTGCCAGCAGCTTACCCCCGCTGGGACAGGGCCAAGCCGGGGAGCTGTTTTTT.

The chain couples TRBV7-9 to TRBJ2-7; D is perhaps TRBD2 (5 bases). V lost 0 bases, J lost 3 bases, and 9 bases lay in between. Germline CDR1 reads SEHNR; CDR2 reads FQNEAQ (reference sequence). This CDR3 contains 14 residues. The CDR3 bases are TGTGCCAGCAGCTTAGCGCACGAGGGCTACGAGCAGTACTTC. It codes for CASSLAHEGYEQYF. Based on the CDR3 plus reference TRBV7-9 and TRBJ2-7, the full variable domain is DTGVSQNPRHKITKRGQNVTFRCDPISEHNRLYWYRQTLGQGPEFLTYFQNEAQLEKSRLLSDRFSAERPKGSFSTLEIQRTEQGDSAMYLCASSLAHEGYEQYFGPGTRLTVT.

The V and J genes are TRBV7-2 and TRBJ1-1; D is possibly TRBD1 (5 bases). V lost 5 bases, J lost 2 bases, and 15 bases lay in between. Looked up from germline, CDR1 is SGHTA and CDR2 is FQGNSA. The CDR3 consists of 15 residues. The CDR3 protein is CASSEVGGGNTEAFF. DNA of the CDR3: TGTGCCAGCAGCGAAGTCGGGGGTGGAAACACTGAAGCTTTCTTT.

This clone turned up a few times. Within the sample, other DNA sequences also encode this same CDR3. The V and J genes are TRBV27 and TRBJ1-2, with 9 bases that match TRBD1. V dropped 5 bases and J dropped 4; count of bases not matched to a gene: 5. Germline CDR1 and CDR2: MNHEY and SMNVEV (reference sequence). CDR3 length equals 14 residues. The CDR3 region has the DNA TGTGCCAGCAGTAGCGGGACAGGGCCCTATGGCTACACCTTC. Translating gives CASSSGTGPYGYTF.

The CDR3 sequence: CASSLASGVYNEQFF. CDR3 coding DNA: TGTGCCAGCAGCTTGGCTAGCGGGGTATACAATGAGCAGTTCTTC. This chain uses TRBV5-4 with TRBJ2-1; TRBD2 matches at 9 bases. This CDR3 has 15 residues. V was pared by 0 bases and J by 4 bases, with 2 bases of the junction left unmatched. CDR1 SGHNT and CDR2 YYREEE come from the germline V gene (reference sequence).